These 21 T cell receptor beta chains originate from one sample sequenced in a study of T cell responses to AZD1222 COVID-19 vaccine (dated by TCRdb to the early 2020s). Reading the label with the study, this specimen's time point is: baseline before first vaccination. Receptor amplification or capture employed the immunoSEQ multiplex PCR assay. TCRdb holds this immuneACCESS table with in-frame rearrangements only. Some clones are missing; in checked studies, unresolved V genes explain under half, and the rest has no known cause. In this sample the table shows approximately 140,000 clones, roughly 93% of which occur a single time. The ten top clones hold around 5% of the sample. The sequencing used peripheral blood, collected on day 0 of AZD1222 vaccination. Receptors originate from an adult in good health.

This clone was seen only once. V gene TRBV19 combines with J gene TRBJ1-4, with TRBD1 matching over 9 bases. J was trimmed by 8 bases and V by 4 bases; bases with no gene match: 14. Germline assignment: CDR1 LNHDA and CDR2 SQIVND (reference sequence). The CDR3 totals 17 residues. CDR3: CASSKTGTGNLGEKLFF. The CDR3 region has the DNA TGTGCCAGTAGTAAAACCGGGACAGGGAACCTCGGCGAAAAACTGTTTTTT.

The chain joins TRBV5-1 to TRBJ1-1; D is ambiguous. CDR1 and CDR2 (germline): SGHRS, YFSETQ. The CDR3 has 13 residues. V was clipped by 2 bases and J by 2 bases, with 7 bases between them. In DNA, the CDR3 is TGCGCCAGCAGCTTTACGAGTAACACTGAAGCTTTCTTT. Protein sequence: CASSFTSNTEAFF.

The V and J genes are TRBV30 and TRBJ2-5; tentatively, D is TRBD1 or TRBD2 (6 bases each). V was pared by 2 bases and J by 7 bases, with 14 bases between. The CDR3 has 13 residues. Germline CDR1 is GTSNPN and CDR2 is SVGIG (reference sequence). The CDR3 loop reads CAWSFPGAGTQYF. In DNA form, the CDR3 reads TGTGCCTGGAGTTTTCCGGGGGCCGGGACCCAGTACTTC.

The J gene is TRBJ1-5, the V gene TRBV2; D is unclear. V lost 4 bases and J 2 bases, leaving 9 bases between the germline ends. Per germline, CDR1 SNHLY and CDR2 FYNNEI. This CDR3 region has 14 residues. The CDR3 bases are TGTGCCAGCAGTGCGAGAGGCGGCAATCAGCCCCAGCATTTT. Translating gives CASSARGGNQPQHF. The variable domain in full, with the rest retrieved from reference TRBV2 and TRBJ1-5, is EPEVTQTPSHQVTQMGQEVILRCVPISNHLYFYWYRQILGQKVEFLVSFYNNEISEKSEIFDDQFSVERPDGSNFTLKIRSTKLEDSAMYFCASSARGGNQPQHFGDGTRLSIL.

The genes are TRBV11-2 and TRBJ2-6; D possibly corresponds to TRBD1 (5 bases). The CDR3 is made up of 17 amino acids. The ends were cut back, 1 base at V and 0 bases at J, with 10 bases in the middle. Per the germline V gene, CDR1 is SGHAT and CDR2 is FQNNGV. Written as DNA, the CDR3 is TGTGCCAGCAGCTTAGGGACAAGGTCCTCTGGGGCCAACGTCCTGACTTTC. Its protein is CASSLGTRSSGANVLTF.

This CDR3 reads CASSPRFDHQPQHF. The DNA for the CDR3 is TGTGCCAGCAGCCCCCGTTTCGATCATCAGCCCCAGCATTTT. The chain carries TRBV2 and TRBJ1-5; D unresolved. CDR1 and CDR2 (germline): SNHLY, FYNNEI. Deletions cut 6 bases from V and 5 bases from J, with 14 bases between. The CDR3 runs to 14 residues. The full variable domain, in which reference TRBV2 and TRBJ1-5 provide the parts outside the CDR3, is EPEVTQTPSHQVTQMGQEVILRCVPISNHLYFYWYRQILGQKVEFLVSFYNNEISEKSEIFDDQFSVERPDGSNFTLKIRSTKLEDSAMYFCASSPRFDHQPQHFGDGTRLSIL.

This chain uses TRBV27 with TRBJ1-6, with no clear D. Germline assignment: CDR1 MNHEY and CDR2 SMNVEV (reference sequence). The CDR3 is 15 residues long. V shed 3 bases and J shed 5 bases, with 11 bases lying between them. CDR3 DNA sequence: TGTGCCAGCAGTTTTTTTCCAAGAAATAATTCACCCCTCCACTTT. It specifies CASSFFPRNNSPLHF.

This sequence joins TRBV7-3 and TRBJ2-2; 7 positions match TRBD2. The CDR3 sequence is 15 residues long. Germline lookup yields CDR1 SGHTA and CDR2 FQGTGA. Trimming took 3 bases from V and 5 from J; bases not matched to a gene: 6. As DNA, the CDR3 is TGTGCCAGCAGCTTGGGCGGGAGCCAAACCGGGGAGCTGTTTTTT. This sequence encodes CASSLGGSQTGELFF.

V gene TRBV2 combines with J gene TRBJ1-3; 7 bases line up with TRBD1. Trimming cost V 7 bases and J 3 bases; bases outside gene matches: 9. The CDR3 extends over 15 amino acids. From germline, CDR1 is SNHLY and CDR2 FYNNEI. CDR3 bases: TGTGCCAGCACGACAGGGTGGGACGGTGGAAACACCATATATTTT. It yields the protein CASTTGWDGGNTIYF.

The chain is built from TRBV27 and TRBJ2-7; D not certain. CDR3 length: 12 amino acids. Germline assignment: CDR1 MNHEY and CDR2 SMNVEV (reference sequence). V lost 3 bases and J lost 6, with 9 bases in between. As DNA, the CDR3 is TGTGCCAGCAGTTTCTTTGGCGCCGAGCAGTACTTC. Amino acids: CASSFFGAEQYF.

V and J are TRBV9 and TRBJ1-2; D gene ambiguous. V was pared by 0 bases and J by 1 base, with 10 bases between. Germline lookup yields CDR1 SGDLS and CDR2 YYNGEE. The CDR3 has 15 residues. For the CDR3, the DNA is TGTGCCAGCAGCGTAGCCGGCAGCCTTAACTATGGCTACACCTTC. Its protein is CASSVAGSLNYGYTF.

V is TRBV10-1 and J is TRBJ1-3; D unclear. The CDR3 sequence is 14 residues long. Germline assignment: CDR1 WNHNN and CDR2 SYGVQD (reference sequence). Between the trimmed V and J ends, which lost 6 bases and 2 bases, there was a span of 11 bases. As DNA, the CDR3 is TGCGCCAGCAGATGGGGAGCGACTGGAAACACCATATATTTT. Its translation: CASRWGATGNTIYF.

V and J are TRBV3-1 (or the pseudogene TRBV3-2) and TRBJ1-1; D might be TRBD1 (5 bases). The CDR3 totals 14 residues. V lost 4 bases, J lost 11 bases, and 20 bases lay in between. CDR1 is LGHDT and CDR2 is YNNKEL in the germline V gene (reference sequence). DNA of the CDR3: TGTGCCAGCAGCCCCCGGGGGGACGATGTAGACGCTTTCTTT. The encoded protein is CASSPRGDDVDAFF.

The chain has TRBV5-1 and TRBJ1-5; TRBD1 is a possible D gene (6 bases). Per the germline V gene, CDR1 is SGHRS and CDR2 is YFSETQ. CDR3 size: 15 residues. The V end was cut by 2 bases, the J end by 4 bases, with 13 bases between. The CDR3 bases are TGCGCCAGCAGCTTAAGAACAGGGCAAAATCAGCCCCAGCATTTT. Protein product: CASSLRTGQNQPQHF.

CDR3 coding DNA: TGTGCCAGCAGCTTAGAGGGGGGCACTGAAGCTTTCTTT. This sequence encodes CASSLEGGTEAFF. J is TRBJ1-1 and V is TRBV13; possibly TRBD1 for D (6 bases). This CDR3 comprises 13 residues. Per the germline V gene, CDR1 is PRHDT and CDR2 is FYEKMQ (reference sequence). With 1 base removed from V and 4 bases from J, the gap between germline ends came to 7 bases.

CDR3 DNA: TGTGCCAGCAGCCCACGGGGCGGGAGGAGCTTGAATGAGCAGTTCTTC. Translating it yields CASSPRGGRSLNEQFF. V and J are TRBV3-1 (or the pseudogene TRBV3-2) and TRBJ2-1; TRBD2 agrees at 8 bases. This CDR3 has 16 amino acids. Trimming at V came to 4 bases and at J to 7 bases, leaving 12 bases not matched to a gene. Looked up from germline, CDR1 is LGHDT and CDR2 is YNNKEL (reference sequence).

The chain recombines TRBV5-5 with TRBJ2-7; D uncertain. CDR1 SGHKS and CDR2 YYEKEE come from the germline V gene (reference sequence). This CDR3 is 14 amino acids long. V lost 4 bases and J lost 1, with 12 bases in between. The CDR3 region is CASSRAILSYEQYF. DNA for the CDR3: TGTGCCAGCAGCCGGGCCATCCTGTCCTACGAGCAGTACTTC.

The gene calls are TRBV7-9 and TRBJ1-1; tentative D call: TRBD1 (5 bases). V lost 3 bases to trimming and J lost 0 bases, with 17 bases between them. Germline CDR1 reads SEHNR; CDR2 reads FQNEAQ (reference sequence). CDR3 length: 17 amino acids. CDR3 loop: CASSFLGVGKMNTEAFF. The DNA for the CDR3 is TGTGCCAGCAGCTTCTTGGGGGTGGGGAAAATGAACACTGAAGCTTTCTTT.

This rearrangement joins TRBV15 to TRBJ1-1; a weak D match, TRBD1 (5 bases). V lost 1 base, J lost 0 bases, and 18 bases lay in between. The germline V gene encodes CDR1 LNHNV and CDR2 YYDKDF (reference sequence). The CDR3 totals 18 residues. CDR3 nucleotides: TGTGCCACCAGCAGAGTAAGAGGTGGCGACAGCTTGAACACTGAAGCTTTCTTT. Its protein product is CATSRVRGGDSLNTEAFF.

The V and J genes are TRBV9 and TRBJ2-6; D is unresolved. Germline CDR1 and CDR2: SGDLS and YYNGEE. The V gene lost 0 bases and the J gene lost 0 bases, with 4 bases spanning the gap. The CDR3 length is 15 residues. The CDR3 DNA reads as TGTGCCAGCAGCGTAGACGGCTCTGGGGCCAACGTCCTGACTTTC. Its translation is CASSVDGSGANVLTF.

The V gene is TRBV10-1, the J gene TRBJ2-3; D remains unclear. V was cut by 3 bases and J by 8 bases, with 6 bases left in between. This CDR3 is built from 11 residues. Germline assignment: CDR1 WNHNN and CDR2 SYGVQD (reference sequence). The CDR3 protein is CASSDRITQYF. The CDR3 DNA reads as TGCGCCAGCAGTGACAGGATTACGCAGTATTTT.